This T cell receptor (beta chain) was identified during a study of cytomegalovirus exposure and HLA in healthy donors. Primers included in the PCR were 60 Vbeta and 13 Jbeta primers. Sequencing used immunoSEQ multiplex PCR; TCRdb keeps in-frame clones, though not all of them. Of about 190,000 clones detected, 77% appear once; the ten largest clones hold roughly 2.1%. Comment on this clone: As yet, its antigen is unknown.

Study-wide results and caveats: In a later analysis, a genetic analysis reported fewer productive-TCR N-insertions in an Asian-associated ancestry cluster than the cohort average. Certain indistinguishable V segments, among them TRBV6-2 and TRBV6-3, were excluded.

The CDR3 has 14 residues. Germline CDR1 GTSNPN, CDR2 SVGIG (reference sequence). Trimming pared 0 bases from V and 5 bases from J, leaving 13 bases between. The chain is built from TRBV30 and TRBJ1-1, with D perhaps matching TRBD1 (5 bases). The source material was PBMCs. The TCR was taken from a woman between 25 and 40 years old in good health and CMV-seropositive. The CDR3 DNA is TGTGCCTGGAGTGTGGCAGGGTTATCGACTGAAGCTTTCTTT. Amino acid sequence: CAWSVAGLSTEAFF.